These 23 T cell receptor beta chains came from one sample sequenced in a study of siplizumab effects on memory and regulatory T cells. The table came from immunoSEQ multiplex PCR; TCRdb's copy has only in-frame clones and leaves some out. The table shows around 83,000 clones, with approximately 90% occurring only once. Specimen: CD4+ T cells sorted from blood. These receptors all stem from a human donor in good health.

The chain is built from TRBV28 and TRBJ1-1; D may be TRBD1 (6 bases). This CDR3 is 12 amino acids long. V was pared by 6 bases and J by 6 bases, with 11 bases between. Germline V gene sequence: CDR1 MDHEN, CDR2 SYDVKM. The CDR3 loop reads CASRGTLAEAFF. The CDR3 DNA reads as TGTGCCAGCAGGGGGACATTAGCTGAAGCTTTCTTT. The full variable domain, its missing parts supplied by reference TRBV28 and TRBJ1-1, is DVKVTQSSRYLVKRTGEKVFLECVQDMDHENMFWYRQDPGLGLRLIYFSYDVKMKEKGDIPEGYSVSREKKERFSLILESASTNQTSMYLCASRGTLAEAFFGQGTRLTVV.

This chain uses TRBV7-9 with TRBJ2-2; D is tentatively TRBD1 or TRBD2 (5 bases each). The CDR3 runs to 15 residues. Germline V CDR1 and CDR2: SEHNR, FQNEAQ (reference sequence). Deletions cut 5 bases from V and 4 bases from J, with 14 bases between. CDR3 sequence: CASSPRPGRTGELFF. CDR3 sequence (DNA): TGTGCCAGCAGCCCCCGACCGGGACGCACCGGGGAGCTGTTTTTT.

The rearrangement uses TRBV27 and TRBJ2-3, with D perhaps matching TRBD1 or TRBD2 (6 bases each). CDR3 length: 13 amino acids. Trimming removed 7 bases at V and 3 bases at J, with 11 bases between. Germline V gene lookup returns CDR1 MNHEY and CDR2 SMNVEV (reference sequence). CDR3 sequence (DNA): TGTGCCAGCACTGGAGGGGGGACAGATACGCAGTATTTT. Its protein product is CASTGGGTDTQYF.

The chain combines TRBV19 with TRBJ1-3; D gene unclear. Trimming removed 6 bases from V and 6 bases from J, with 6 bases in between. The CDR3 covers 11 residues. Germline CDR1 and CDR2: LNHDA and SQIVND (reference sequence). The CDR3 loop is CASSQLNTIYF. The CDR3 nucleotides read TGTGCCAGTAGCCAGCTAAACACCATATATTTT.

This clone was counted between two and nine times. The CDR3 is CASSQVARTDTQYF. The CDR3 DNA follows: TGTGCCAGCAGCCAAGTGGCCCGCACAGATACGCAGTATTTT. This sequence joins TRBV14 and TRBJ2-3; D call uncertain. CDR3 length: 14 amino acids. Trimming pared 1 base from V and 1 base from J, leaving 6 bases between. Germline values: CDR1 SGHDN, CDR2 FVKESK.

The chain is built from TRBV19 and TRBJ2-7; 7 nucleotides align to TRBD1. The CDR3 runs 12 residues. CDR1 LNHDA and CDR2 SQIVND come from the germline V gene (reference sequence). Losses at the gene ends were 7 bases for V and 6 bases for J; bases not matched to a gene: 6. The CDR3 DNA follows: TGTGCCAGTATCCCGGGGACAGCCGAGCAGTACTTC. It specifies CASIPGTAEQYF.

The V and J genes are TRBV5-1 and TRBJ2-5, with unresolved D. The germline V and J ends were trimmed by 0 bases and 5 bases, with 11 bases remaining between them. The CDR3 is made up of 14 amino acids. Germline values: CDR1 SGHRS, CDR2 YFSETQ. DNA of the CDR3: TGCGCCAGCAGCTTGGGTAGGATGAGTGAGACCCAGTACTTC. Translated: CASSLGRMSETQYF.

The rearrangement uses TRBV5-1 and TRBJ2-7; TRBD2 matches at 11 bases. The CDR3 totals 18 residues. Trimming removed 3 bases from V and 0 bases from J; junction bases left unmatched: 11. Germline CDR1 and CDR2: SGHRS and YFSETQ. CDR3 sequence (DNA): TGCGCCAGCAGCTATGGGACTAGCGGAGTTATTTACTCCTACGAGCAGTACTTC. It translates to CASSYGTSGVIYSYEQYF.

The genes are TRBV30 and TRBJ1-2; D call uncertain. The germline CDR1 and CDR2 sequences are GTSNPN and SVGIG (reference sequence). Trimming shortened V by 3 bases and J by 8 bases, and 13 bases separated the two germline ends. This CDR3 has 12 residues. As DNA, the CDR3 is TGTGCCTGGAGGAGCGCAGGTCCCGGCTACACCTTC. It translates to CAWRSAGPGYTF. Combining the CDR3 with reference TRBV30 and TRBJ1-2 gives the whole variable domain SQTIHQWPATLVQPVGSPLSLECTVEGTSNPNLYWYRQAAGRGLQLLFYSVGIGQISSEVPQNLSASRPQDRQFILSSKKLLLSDSGFYLCAWRSAGPGYTFGSGTRLTVV.

The chain couples TRBV7-2 to TRBJ1-2; D possibly corresponds to TRBD1 (5 bases). Germline V lookup: CDR1 SGHTA, CDR2 FQGNSA. The CDR3 spans 15 residues. Between the trimmed V and J ends, which lost 6 bases and 4 bases, there was a span of 18 bases. CDR3 protein: CASRPTGARIYGYTF. Here the CDR3 DNA reads TGTGCCAGCAGGCCCACAGGAGCACGAATCTATGGCTACACCTTC.

The J gene is TRBJ1-5, the V gene TRBV7-8, with D tentatively TRBD1 (6 bases). The CDR3 totals 14 residues. The germline V gene encodes CDR1 SGHVS and CDR2 FQNEAQ. V lost 4 bases and J 2 bases, leaving 9 bases between the germline ends. The CDR3 here is CASSSRQGNQPQHF. The CDR3, as DNA: TGTGCCAGCAGCTCAAGACAGGGCAATCAGCCCCAGCATTTT.

The chain is built from TRBV28 and TRBJ1-1; 11 bases agree with TRBD1. The CDR3 runs 15 residues. V lost 5 bases, J lost 4 bases, and 6 bases stayed unmatched. Germline V CDR1 and CDR2: MDHEN, SYDVKM. The CDR3 loop is CASSAGQGAGTEAFF. DNA of the CDR3: TGTGCCAGCAGTGCTGGACAGGGGGCTGGCACTGAAGCTTTCTTT.

The chain recombines TRBV4-2 with TRBJ2-1; 8 nucleotides align to TRBD2. Trimming took 3 bases from V and 8 from J; bases not matched to a gene: 6. The germline gives CDR1 LGHNA, CDR2 YNFKEQ. This CDR3 comprises 14 residues. The CDR3, as DNA: TGTGCCAGCAGCCATGGACTAGCCACGGATGAGCAGTTCTTC. As protein: CASSHGLATDEQFF.

CDR3 amino acids: CASSLLAGGDEQFF. The DNA of the CDR3 is TGTGCCAGCAGCTTACTAGCGGGGGGCGATGAGCAGTTCTTC. V is TRBV7-3 and J is TRBJ2-1, with 11 bases matching TRBD2. Per the germline V gene, CDR1 is SGHTA and CDR2 is FQGTGA. J lost 8 bases, V lost 2 bases, and 2 bases had no gene match. There are 14 residues in the CDR3.

V and J are TRBV30 and TRBJ2-2, with D possibly being TRBD2 (6 bases). CDR1 and CDR2 (germline): GTSNPN, SVGIG (reference sequence). Trimming pared 5 bases from V and 5 bases from J, leaving 24 bases between. This CDR3 comprises 17 residues. The CDR3 protein is CAWLFLIGGTRTGELFF. CDR3 nucleotides: TGTGCCTGGCTCTTTTTAATTGGGGGGACGCGAACCGGGGAGCTGTTTTTT.

The CDR3 reads CASSSGRGSYEQYF. DNA for the CDR3: TGTGCCAGCAGCTCAGGTCGGGGTTCCTACGAGCAGTACTTC. V and J are TRBV7-6 and TRBJ2-7; perhaps TRBD2 as D (5 bases). Germline V lookup: CDR1 SGHVS, CDR2 FNYEAQ. The CDR3 runs to 14 residues. V gave up 4 bases and J gave up 1 base, with 11 bases separating them. Full variable domain (rest looked up from reference TRBV7-6 and TRBJ2-7): GAGVSQSPRYKVTKRGQDVALRCDPISGHVSLYWYRQALGQGPEFLTYFNYEAQQDKSGLPNDRFSAERPEGSISTLTIQRTEQRDSAMYRCASSSGRGSYEQYFGPGTRLTVT.

The V gene is TRBV18, the J gene TRBJ1-1; a weak D match, TRBD1 (6 bases). Trimming pared 4 bases from V and 5 bases from J, leaving 11 bases between. The CDR3 length is 13 residues. The germline CDR1 and CDR2 sequences are KGHSH and LQKENI. In DNA form, the CDR3 reads TGTGCCAGCTCACAGGGGGGCGAAACTGAAGCTTTCTTT. Its protein product is CASSQGGETEAFF.

The count of this clone is one. The rearrangement links TRBV2 to TRBJ2-1, with D uncertain. The CDR3 sequence is 12 residues long. Germline lookup yields CDR1 SNHLY and CDR2 FYNNEI. V shed 1 base and J shed 9 bases, with 7 bases lying between them. The CDR3 reads CASSEGRREQFF. The CDR3, as DNA: TGTGCCAGCAGTGAAGGGCGCCGTGAGCAGTTCTTC.

J is TRBJ2-5 and V is TRBV4-1, with D maybe TRBD2 (5 bases). The CDR3 runs 15 residues. Germline V gives CDR1 MGHRA, CDR2 YSYEKL. The ends were cut back, 0 bases at V and 5 bases at J, with 13 bases in the middle. The CDR3 DNA reads TGCGCCAGCAGCCAAGATGGCCCCCCGGGGGAGACCCAGTACTTC. This codes for CASSQDGPPGETQYF.

The rearrangement uses TRBV5-6 and TRBJ2-5, with D tentatively TRBD2 (5 bases). The V and J ends lost 2 bases and 7 bases respectively, with 9 bases between them. Germline V gene lookup returns CDR1 SGHDT and CDR2 YYEEEE. This CDR3 region has 12 residues. DNA of the CDR3: TGTGCCAGCAGCTTCAGACGGGGGACCCAGTACTTC. It specifies CASSFRRGTQYF.

This clone was seen only once. The gene calls are TRBV12-5 and TRBJ2-1, with a weak D call TRBD1 (6 bases). Between the trimmed V and J ends, which lost 3 bases and 5 bases, there was a span of 14 bases. CDR3 length: 15 residues. CDR1 is LGHNT and CDR2 is FRNRAP in the germline V gene. CDR3 sequence (DNA): TGTGCTAGTGGTTTCGGGCAGGGGTACGACAATGAGCAGTTCTTC. Translation gives CASGFGQGYDNEQFF.

The chain combines TRBV7-9 with TRBJ1-3; no definite D call. Trimming took 6 bases from V and 0 from J, leaving 21 bases between them. This CDR3 has 18 residues. The germline CDR1 and CDR2 sequences are SEHNR and FQNEAQ (reference sequence). The chain's CDR3 is CASSHTWVATTSGNTIYF. The CDR3 DNA sequence: TGTGCCAGCAGTCACACGTGGGTCGCCACAACCTCTGGAAACACCATATATTTT.

The J gene is TRBJ2-7, the V gene TRBV11-3; 10 bases are a match to TRBD2. The CDR3 length is 14 residues. The trim removed 8 bases at V and 0 bases at J, leaving 4 bases unmatched. Germline CDR1 is SGHNT and CDR2 is YENEEA. The CDR3 nucleotides read TGTGCCAGCGCACTAGCGGGAAGCTCCTACGAGCAGTACTTC. It yields the protein CASALAGSSYEQYF. Looking up the rest from reference TRBV11-3 and TRBJ2-7 gives the full variable domain: EAGVVQSPRYKIIEKKQPVAFWCNPISGHNTLYWYLQNLGQGPELLIRYENEEAVDDSQLPKDRFSAERLKGVDSTLKIQPAELGDSAVYLCASALAGSSYEQYFGPGTRLTVT.